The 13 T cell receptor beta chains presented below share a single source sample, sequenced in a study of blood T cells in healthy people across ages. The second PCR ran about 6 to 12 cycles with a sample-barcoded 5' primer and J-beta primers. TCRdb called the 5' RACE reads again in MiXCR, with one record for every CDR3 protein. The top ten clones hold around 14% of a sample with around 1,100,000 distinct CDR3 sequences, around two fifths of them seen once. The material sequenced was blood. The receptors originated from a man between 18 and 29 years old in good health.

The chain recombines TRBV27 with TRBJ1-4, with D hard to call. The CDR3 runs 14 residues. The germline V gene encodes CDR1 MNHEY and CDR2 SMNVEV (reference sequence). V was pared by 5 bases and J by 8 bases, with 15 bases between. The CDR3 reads CASSPGPQSEKLFF. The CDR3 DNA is TGTGCCAGCAGTCCCGGACCCCAGAGCGAAAAACTGTTTTTT.

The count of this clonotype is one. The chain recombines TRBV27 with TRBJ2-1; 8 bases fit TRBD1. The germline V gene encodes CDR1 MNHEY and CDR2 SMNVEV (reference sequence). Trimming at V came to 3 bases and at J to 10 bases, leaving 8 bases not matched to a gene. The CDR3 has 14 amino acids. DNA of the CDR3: TGTGCCAGCAGTTTGTATCAGGGGGCGAAGGAGCAGTTCTTC. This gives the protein CASSLYQGAKEQFF.

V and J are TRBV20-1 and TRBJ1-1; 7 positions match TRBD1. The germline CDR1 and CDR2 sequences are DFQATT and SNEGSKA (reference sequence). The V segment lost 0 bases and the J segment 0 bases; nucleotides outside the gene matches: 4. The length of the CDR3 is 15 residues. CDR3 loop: CSARDRGTMNTEAFF. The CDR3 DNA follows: TGCAGTGCTAGAGACAGGGGGACGATGAACACTGAAGCTTTCTTT.

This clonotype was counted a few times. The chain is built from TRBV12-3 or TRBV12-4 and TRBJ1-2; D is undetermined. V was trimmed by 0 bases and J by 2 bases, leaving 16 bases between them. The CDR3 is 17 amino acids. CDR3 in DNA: TGTGCCAGCAGTTTAGCGCGGCGGGGTTCGGCCAACTATGGCTACACCTTC. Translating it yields CASSLARRGSANYGYTF.

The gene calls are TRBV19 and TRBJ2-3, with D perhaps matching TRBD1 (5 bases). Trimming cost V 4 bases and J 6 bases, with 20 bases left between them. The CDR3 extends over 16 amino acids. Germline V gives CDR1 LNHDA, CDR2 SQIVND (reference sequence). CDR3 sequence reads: CASSNTGITPWDTQYF. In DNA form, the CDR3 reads TGTGCCAGTAGTAACACAGGAATAACCCCTTGGGATACGCAGTATTTT.

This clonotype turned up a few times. Here the CDR3 DNA reads TGTGCCAGCAGCCGTTACCCGGGACAGCCTTACAATGAGCAGTTCTTC. It translates to CASSRYPGQPYNEQFF. The chain joins TRBV7-3 to TRBJ2-1; 7 bases line up with TRBD1. V gave up 5 bases and J gave up 4 bases; unmatched junction bases: 11. Looked up from germline, CDR1 is SGHTA and CDR2 is FQGTGA. CDR3 size: 16 residues.

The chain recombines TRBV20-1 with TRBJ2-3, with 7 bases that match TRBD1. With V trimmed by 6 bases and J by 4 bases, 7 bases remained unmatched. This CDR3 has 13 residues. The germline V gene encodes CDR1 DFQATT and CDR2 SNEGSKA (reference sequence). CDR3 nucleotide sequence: TGCAGTGCCCGAATAGGGGGCGCAGATACGCAGTATTTT. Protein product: CSARIGGADTQYF.

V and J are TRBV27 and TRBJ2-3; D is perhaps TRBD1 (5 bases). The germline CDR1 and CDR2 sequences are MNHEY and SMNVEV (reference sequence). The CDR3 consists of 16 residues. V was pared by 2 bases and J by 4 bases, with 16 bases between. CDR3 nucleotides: TGTGCCAGCAGTTTAATTGGGGCAGGTGGTTCAGATACGCAGTATTTT. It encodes CASSLIGAGGSDTQYF.

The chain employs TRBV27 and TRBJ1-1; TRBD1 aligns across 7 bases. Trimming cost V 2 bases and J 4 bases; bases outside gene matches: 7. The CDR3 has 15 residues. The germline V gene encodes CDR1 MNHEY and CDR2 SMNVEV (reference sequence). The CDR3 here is CASSLDRGPSTEAFF. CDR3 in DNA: TGTGCCAGCAGTTTAGATAGGGGGCCCAGCACTGAAGCTTTCTTT.

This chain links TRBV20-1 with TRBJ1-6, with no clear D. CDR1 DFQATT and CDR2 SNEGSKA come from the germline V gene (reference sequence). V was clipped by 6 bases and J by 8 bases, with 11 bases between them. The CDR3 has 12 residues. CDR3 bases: TGCAGTGCGAGACCGACCGATTCACCCCTCCACTTT. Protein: CSARPTDSPLHF.

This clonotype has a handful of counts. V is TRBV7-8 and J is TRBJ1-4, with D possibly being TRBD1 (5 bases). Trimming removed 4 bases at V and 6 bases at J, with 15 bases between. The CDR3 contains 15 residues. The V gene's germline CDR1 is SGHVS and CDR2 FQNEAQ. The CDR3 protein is CASSYNGGPDEKLFF. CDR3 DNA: TGTGCCAGCAGCTACAATGGGGGTCCAGATGAAAAACTGTTTTTT.

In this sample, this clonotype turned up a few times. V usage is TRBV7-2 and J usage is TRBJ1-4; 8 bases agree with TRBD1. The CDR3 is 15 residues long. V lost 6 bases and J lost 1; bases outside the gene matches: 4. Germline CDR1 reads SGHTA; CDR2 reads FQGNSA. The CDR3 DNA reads TGTGCCAGCAGGTCTGGACAGGGAACTAATGAAAAACTGTTTTTT. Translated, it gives CASRSGQGTNEKLFF.

The CDR3 DNA follows: TGTGCCAGTCGGATAAACGGTGAAGGGAATGAAAAACTGTTTTTT. Its translation: CASRINGEGNEKLFF. The chain employs TRBV7-2 and TRBJ1-4; D is unresolved. Per the germline V gene, CDR1 is SGHTA and CDR2 is FQGNSA. V was pared by 9 bases and J by 5 bases, with 19 bases between. The CDR3 is 15 residues long.